These T cell receptor beta chains were read from a single sample in a study of human T cells and chemical hapten exposure. TCRdb reprocessed the RACE reads with MiXCR, giving one entry per CDR3 protein. The sample consists of roughly 36,000 distinct CDR3 sequences, 10% of them appearing once. Specimen: whole blood, collected in connection with sensitization to the hapten diphenylcyclopropenone (DPC). Source of these receptors: a man between 45 and 60 years old with alopecia areata. Some clones in this sample may be carry-over from other donors' samples. Each CDR3 is given with its conserved first and last residue. D genes are given only for firm matches. Clone sizes are given selectively: once, few, many, or a class where the clone is expanded.

NA TRBJ2-7 TRBV6-6 many TGTGCCAGCTCCTCGGACAGAGCCTACGAGCAGTACTTC CASSSDRAYEQYF
NA TRBJ2-3 TRBV6-1 NA TGTGCCAGCAGTGATCGGGGGGCGATCGCAGATACGCAGTATTTT CASSDRGAIADTQYF
NA TRBJ1-2 TRBV28 few TGTGCCAGCAATTCCAACACAGTAAGCTATGGCTACACCTTC CASNSNTVSYGYTF
TRBD2 TRBJ2-5 TRBV29-1 NA TGCAGCGTGGAAGGGACTAGCGGGAGGGCAGAGACCCAGTACTTC CSVEGTSGRAETQYF
TRBD1 TRBJ2-4 TRBV29-1 many TGCAGCGTCCGACCGGGACAGAAAAACATTCAGTACTTC CSVRPGQKNIQYF
NA TRBJ2-3 TRBV27 NA TGTGCCAGCAGTCACATCCTCCGGGACGCCCCAAATACGCAGTATTTT CASSHILRDAPNTQYF
NA TRBJ1-6 TRBV6-1 many TGTGCCAGCGGTTTAGGGAGCGTTTCACCCCTCCACTTT CASGLGSVSPLHF
TRBD1 TRBJ1-5 TRBV27 many TGTGCCAGCAGTTCCGGGACAGGGGGGGATCAGCCCCAGCATTTT CASSSGTGGDQPQHF
TRBD2 TRBJ2-2 TRBV12-3/TRBV12-4 many TGTGCCAGCAGTTTAAGCGGGAGAGCGGGCGGGGAGCTGTTTTTT CASSLSGRAGGELFF
TRBD2 TRBJ2-1 TRBV2 many TGTGCCAGCAGTGGGCGGGAGTACAACAATGAGCAGTTCTTC CASSGREYNNEQFF
TRBD1 TRBJ2-3 TRBV19 many TGTGCCAGTAGTAAAGCCGGGACAGGACGGGGAAATACGCAGTATTTT CASSKAGTGRGNTQYF
TRBD1 TRBJ2-3 TRBV6-5 many TGTGCCAGCAGTTACAGGGGGCTCGCAGATACGCAGTATTTT CASSYRGLADTQYF
TRBD1 TRBJ2-2 TRBV6-4 many TGTGCCAGCAGTGAGACAGGGGGCACCGGGGAGCTGTTTTTT CASSETGGTGELFF
NA TRBJ2-1 TRBV11-2 many TGTGCCAGCAGCTTAGATGGGGGGCAGGTTGATGAGCAGTTCTTC CASSLDGGQVDEQFF
NA TRBJ2-1 TRBV18 NA TGTGCCAGCTGCGTGGGACCTGACAATGAGCAGTTCTTC CASCVGPDNEQFF
NA TRBJ2-1 TRBV7-2 NA TGTGCCAGCAGCTTATTCGGGACCGATGAGCAGTTCTTC CASSLFGTDEQFF
TRBD2 TRBJ2-1 TRBV24-1 NA TGTGCCACCAGTGATCGGACTAGCGGGGGCTTAGATGAGCAGTTCTTC CATSDRTSGGLDEQFF
NA TRBJ2-7 TRBV29-1 few TGCAGCGTGGCCCCGGTGGACGAGCAGTACTTC CSVAPVDEQYF
NA TRBJ2-7 TRBV28 NA TGTGCCAGCAGCCGAACGACAGTGGACTACGAGCAGTACTTC CASSRTTVDYEQYF
NA TRBJ2-4 TRBV28 many TGTGCCAGCAGTTTATGGGCAGGGGTAGCCAAAAACATTCAGTACTTC CASSLWAGVAKNIQYF
NA TRBJ2-2 TRBV29-1 many TGCAGCGTCCGCGGCCAGGGGGAGGGCGGGGAGCTGTTTTTT CSVRGQGEGGELFF
TRBD2 TRBJ2-7 TRBV5-1 many TGCGCCAGCAGCTTGTCAGCGGGAGGGGTTTACGAGCAGTACTTC CASSLSAGGVYEQYF
NA TRBJ2-7 TRBV11-2 many TGTGCCAGCAGCTCTACGCAGGGCGAAAGCTACGAGCAGTACTTC CASSSTQGESYEQYF
NA TRBJ1-1 TRBV3-1 few TGTGCCAGCAGCCAAGATGGCGATGTGAGTACTGAAGCTTTCTTT CASSQDGDVSTEAFF
TRBD2 TRBJ2-2 TRBV27 NA TGTGCCAGCCAGGCGGGGGGGGCGCGAAGCACCGGGGAGCTGTTTTTT CASQAGGARSTGELFF
TRBD2 TRBJ2-1 TRBV4-1 few TGCGCCAGCAGCCAAGATAGGTTAATAGCGGGAGGGCCGAATGAGCAGTTCTTC CASSQDRLIAGGPNEQFF
NA TRBJ2-5 TRBV15 NA TGTGCCACCAGCAGAGATCCGGGACTCCAAGAGACCCAGTACTTC CATSRDPGLQETQYF
NA TRBJ2-1 TRBV12-3/TRBV12-4 many TGTGCCAGCAGTCCGGGACGGAACCTTTACAATGAGCAGTTCTTC CASSPGRNLYNEQFF
NA TRBJ2-3 TRBV19 NA TGTGCCAGTAGTTCGGCCGGTACTAGCACAGATACGCAGTATTTT CASSSAGTSTDTQYF
TRBD2 TRBJ2-6 TRBV29-1 many TGCAGCGTCCTCAGGACTAGCGGCTCTGGGGCCAACGTCCTGACTTTC CSVLRTSGSGANVLTF
NA TRBJ2-7 TRBV20-1 many TGCAGTGCTAGAGATCTCCTGTACGAGCAGTACTTC CSARDLLYEQYF
NA TRBJ1-1 TRBV28 few TGTGCCAGCAGTGACACAGGAAACACTGAAGCTTTCTTT CASSDTGNTEAFF
NA TRBJ2-3 TRBV29-1 NA TGCAGCTTCGGCGGGACGAACACAGATACGCAGTATTTT CSFGGTNTDTQYF
NA TRBJ2-7 TRBV27 NA TGTGCCAGCAGTTCTCCGGGAGTAGACCTCTACGAGCAGTACTTC CASSSPGVDLYEQYF
NA TRBJ1-2 TRBV3-1 NA TGTGCCAGCAGCCAAGAGACGCAGGGAGCAAACGGCTACACCTTC CASSQETQGANGYTF
NA TRBJ1-1 TRBV10-3 many TGTGCCATCGGAGAGGGGGACACACCGAACACTGAAGCTTTCTTT CAIGEGDTPNTEAFF
TRBD2 TRBJ2-3 TRBV7-2 few TGTGCCAGCAGCCGGGACTACCTAGGCACAGATACGCAGTATTTT CASSRDYLGTDTQYF
TRBD2 TRBJ2-1 TRBV20-1 many TGCAGTGCTCGTAGAGCGGGGGGGCCTGAGCAGTTCTTC CSARRAGGPEQFF
TRBD1 TRBJ1-2 TRBV7-2 many TGTGCCAGCAGCTCCTTCCATAACAGGGGGAACTATGGCTACACCTTC CASSSFHNRGNYGYTF
NA TRBJ1-1 TRBV29-1 few TGCAGCGTTGTCAGGGGTGACAGGAACACTGAAGCTTTCTTT CSVVRGDRNTEAFF
TRBD1 TRBJ2-2 TRBV6-1 many TGTGCCAGCAGTGAGATCGACAGGGGGTATACCGGGGAGCTGTTTTTT CASSEIDRGYTGELFF
TRBD2 TRBJ2-2 TRBV20-1 many TGCAGTGCTCAGCGGGAGTATGGCACCGGGGAGCTGTTTTTT CSAQREYGTGELFF
NA TRBJ1-2 TRBV24-1 many TGTGCCACCAGTGACTTCTCCGGGACACCACATGGCTACACCTTC CATSDFSGTPHGYTF
TRBD1 TRBJ2-5 TRBV7-9 many TGTGCCAGCAGCTGGGGGACAGGGGGCTTGGAGACCCAGTACTTC CASSWGTGGLETQYF
NA TRBJ2-7 TRBV19 NA TGTGCCAGTAGTATAGGCATCTTCTACGAGCAGTACTTC CASSIGIFYEQYF
TRBD1 TRBJ1-5 TRBV6-2/TRBV6-3 few TGTGCCAGCAGTTACGGGACAGGGACAGGCAATCAGCCCCAGCATTTT CASSYGTGTGNQPQHF
NA TRBJ2-7 TRBV28 many TGTGCCAGCAGTTTATCTCGTTTTTTCCCCTACGAGCAGTACTTC CASSLSRFFPYEQYF